This T cell receptor beta chain was captured in a study of cytomegalovirus exposure and HLA in healthy donors. Study observations and caveats: TCR beta chains numbering under 200 were designated cytomegalovirus-associated.

In regard to this clone: Its antigen is currently unknown.

Likely unrecorded immune exposures existed in these nominally healthy donors. The primer mix had 60 Vbeta and 13 Jbeta primers. Only in-frame clones appear in the TCRdb table, and some are missing; sequencing was by immunoSEQ multiplex PCR. The sample contains more than 150,000 clones, almost 80% of which appear only once. Sequencing used PBMCs. The sequence was collected from a man aged 45-65 years in good health and CMV-seropositive.

CDR3 in amino acids: CASSEGVANYGYTF. The CDR3 DNA follows: TGTGCCAGCAGTGAAGGAGTAGCTAACTATGGCTACACCTTC. V usage is TRBV2 and J usage is TRBJ1-2; no reliable D call. Germline V gene sequence: CDR1 SNHLY, CDR2 FYNNEI. V shed 1 base and J shed 0 bases, with 6 bases lying between them. The CDR3 length is 14 residues.